At least ten counts were recorded for the clone carrying this T cell receptor beta chain. Antigen unknown. The sample is drawn from a study of T-cell reconstitution after alpha-beta-depleted transplantation in children. Study-wide results and limits: There were reportedly several hundred expanded graft clones from which alpha-beta T cells came about two months after transplant.

TCRbeta library preparation incorporated unique molecular identifiers. TCRdb called the PCR reads again in MiXCR, with one record for every CDR3 protein. This sample carries around 25,000 distinct CDR3 sequences, 15% to 20% of them seen once, and the ten largest clones take 35%. After removal of 4 bases from V and 8 bases from J, the junction contained 10 bases not matched to a gene. The CDR3 is made up of 15 amino acids. Per germline, CDR1 LGHDT and CDR2 YNNKEL (reference sequence). This specimen consisted of PBMCs, mostly from graft donor cells, obtained 60 days after TCRalphabeta/CD19-depleted stem cell transplant. This TCR came from a male patient between 2 and 9 years old who had a stem cell transplant for acute lymphoblastic leukemia, so the T cells may come from the graft donor. The chain combines TRBV3-1 with TRBJ2-1; 8 bases map to TRBD1. CDR3 nucleotides: TGTGCCAGCAGCCGTGGACAGGGTGAGCGTTATGAGCAGTTCTTC. This gives the protein CASSRGQGERYEQFF.